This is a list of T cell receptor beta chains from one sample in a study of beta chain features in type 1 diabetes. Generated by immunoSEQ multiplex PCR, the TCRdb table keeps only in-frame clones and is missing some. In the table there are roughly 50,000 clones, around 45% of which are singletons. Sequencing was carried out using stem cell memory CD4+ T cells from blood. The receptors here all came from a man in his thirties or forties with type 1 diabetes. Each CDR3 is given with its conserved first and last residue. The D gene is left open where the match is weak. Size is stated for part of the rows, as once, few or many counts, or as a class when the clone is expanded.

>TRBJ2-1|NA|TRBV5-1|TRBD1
CASSLGSGTVRYNEQFF
TGCGCCAGCAGCTTAGGGTCCGGGACAGTCAGATACAATGAGCAGTTCTTC
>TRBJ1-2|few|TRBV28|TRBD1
CASSLWDRANYGYTF
TGTGCCAGCAGTTTGTGGGACAGGGCTAACTATGGCTACACCTTC
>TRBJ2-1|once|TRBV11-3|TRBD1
CASSIRTGRNEQFF
TGTGCCAGCAGCATCCGGACAGGGAGGAATGAGCAGTTCTTC
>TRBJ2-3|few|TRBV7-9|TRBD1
CASSSGTGYVDTQYF
TGTGCCAGCAGCTCCGGGACAGGGTATGTGGATACGCAGTATTTT
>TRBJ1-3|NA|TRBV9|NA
CASSVTPPADRNSGNTIYF
TGTGCCAGCAGCGTAACCCCTCCCGCCGACAGGAACTCTGGAAACACCATATATTTT
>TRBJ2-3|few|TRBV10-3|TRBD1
CATTNQGVGNTQYF
TGTGCCACCACGAACCAGGGGGTCGGGAATACGCAGTATTTT
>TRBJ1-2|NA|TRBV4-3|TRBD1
CASSHGQGYGYTF
TGCGCCAGCAGCCATGGACAGGGGTATGGCTACACCTTC
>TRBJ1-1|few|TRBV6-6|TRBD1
CASSRQGDTEAFF
TGTGCCAGCAGTCGACAGGGTGACACTGAAGCTTTCTTT
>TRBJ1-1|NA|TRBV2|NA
CASSEQGNTEAFF
TGTGCCAGCAGTGAGCAGGGGAACACTGAAGCTTTCTTT
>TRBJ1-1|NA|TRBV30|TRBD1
CAWSVKGAPEAFF
TGTGCCTGGAGTGTTAAGGGGGCGCCTGAAGCTTTCTTT
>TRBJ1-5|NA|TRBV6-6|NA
CASSPTFYQPQHF
TGTGCCAGCAGTCCTACCTTCTATCAGCCCCAGCATTTT
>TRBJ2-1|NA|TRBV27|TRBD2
CASRTGLATREQFF
TGTGCCAGCAGAACGGGACTAGCTACGCGTGAGCAGTTCTTC
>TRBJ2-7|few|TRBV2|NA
CASSELALYEQYF
TGTGCCAGCAGTGAATTAGCTTTGTACGAGCAGTACTTC
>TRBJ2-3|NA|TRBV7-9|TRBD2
CASSFYSGKDTQYF
TGTGCCAGCAGCTTTTATAGCGGGAAAGATACGCAGTATTTT
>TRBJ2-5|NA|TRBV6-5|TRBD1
CASSSSQGRETQYF
TGTGCCAGCAGTAGCTCACAGGGGCGGGAGACCCAGTACTTC
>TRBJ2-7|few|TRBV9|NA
CASSVDQTDEQYF
TGTGCCAGCAGCGTAGACCAGACAGACGAGCAGTACTTC
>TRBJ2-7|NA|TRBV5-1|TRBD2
CASSASSGGLAGGGEQYF
TGCGCCAGCAGCGCGAGCAGCGGGGGACTAGCGGGAGGCGGCGAGCAGTACTTC
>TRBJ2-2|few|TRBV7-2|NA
CASSRSAPTLNTGELFF
TGTGCCAGCAGCCGTAGCGCTCCGACTTTGAACACCGGGGAGCTGTTTTTT
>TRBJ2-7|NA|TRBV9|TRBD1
CASSVGPGTDYEQYF
TGTGCCAGCAGCGTAGGTCCCGGGACAGACTACGAGCAGTACTTC
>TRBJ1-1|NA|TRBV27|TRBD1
CASSPTTGVGTEAFF
TGTGCCAGCAGTCCAACTACAGGGGTAGGGACTGAAGCTTTCTTT
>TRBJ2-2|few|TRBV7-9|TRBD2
CASSSGTSGDTGELFF
TGTGCCAGCAGCTCCGGGACTAGCGGAGACACCGGGGAGCTGTTTTTT
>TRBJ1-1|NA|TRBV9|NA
CASSVAVNTEAFF
TGTGCCAGCAGCGTAGCCGTGAACACTGAAGCTTTCTTT
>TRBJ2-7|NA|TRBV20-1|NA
CSASESGEQYF
TGCAGTGCTTCTGAGTCAGGCGAGCAGTACTTC
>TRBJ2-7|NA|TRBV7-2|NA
CASSLVGQINYEQYF
TGTGCCAGCAGCTTAGTTGGACAGATCAACTACGAGCAGTACTTC